This paragraph reports one T cell receptor beta chain. V lost 2 bases to trimming and J lost 3 bases, with 8 bases between them. CDR1 is MDHEN, CDR2 SYDVKM, per germline. This CDR3 comprises 13 residues. Per the original methods: Estimation of nucleated cell counts was performed using reference gene primer amplification. The method was immunoSEQ multiplex PCR; TCRdb's version includes in-frame clones alone and lacks a portion of them. That table gives V, J and clone size, and the DNA gave D and trimming. The sample carries just under 35,000 clones, around 87% recorded once. The record originates from a study of blood T cell repertoires in COVID-19. For the study at large: The United States, Italy and Spain were the sources of the acute and convalescent COVID-19 samples. T cells, B-cell-depleted T cells, or PBMCs provided the cDNA or gDNA that served as material.

The chain employs TRBV28 and TRBJ2-7; a weak D match, TRBD2 (5 bases). The TCR sequence derives from a human donor in a cohort sampled during active COVID-19. Sequencing was carried out using peripheral blood. The CDR3 here is CASSLEGNYEQYF. The CDR3 nucleotides read TGTGCCAGCAGTTTAGAGGGAAACTACGAGCAGTACTTC.